This T cell receptor (beta chain) was found in a study of Ad26.COV2.S vaccination and SARS-CoV-2 variants. Measured with immunoSEQ multiplex PCR; TCRdb has only the in-frame clones, and not every one. The sample comprises 250,000 to 300,000 clones, roughly 86% of which are singletons, and approximately 3.4% rests with the top ten. V lost 2 bases to trimming and J lost 7 bases; unmatched junction nucleotides: 9. Germline V CDR1 and CDR2: MGHRA, YSYEKL. CDR3 length equals 16 residues. Treatment: around 19 received Ad26.COV2.S at low or high dose, single or two shots; a few received placebo; per-sample allocation not given. Sampling took place 63 days after the first vaccine or placebo injection. Vaccination used an Ad26 vector expressing Wuhan-strain SARS-CoV-2 spike.

The input for sequencing was peripheral blood, taken in a trial of Ad26.COV2.S vaccine versus placebo. The TCR originated in a person aged 18-60 years who received the Ad26.COV2.S COVID-19 vaccine or a placebo. The chain recombines TRBV4-1 with TRBJ2-7; 12 bases fit TRBD2. This CDR3 is CASSQTRLAGEGEQYF. CDR3 nucleotides: TGCGCCAGCAGCCAAACCCGACTAGCGGGAGAGGGAGAGCAGTACTTC.